The 25 T cell receptor beta chains below all came from one sample that was sequenced in a study of T cells in Graves' hyperthyroidism and ophthalmopathy. The CDR3 regions of TCR beta were amplified from RNA transcripts. First-round RT-PCR with HTBI primers amplified the TCR CDR3 region. MiXCR was run by TCRdb on the multiplex PCR reads, yielding one entry per CDR3 protein. The data contain around 420,000 distinct CDR3 sequences, approximately 15% of them singletons. Sequenced input: blood. These receptors came from a young woman with Graves' hyperthyroidism.

This rearrangement joins TRBV14 to TRBJ2-1; TRBD1 aligns across 12 bases. Trimming removed 0 bases from V and 9 bases from J; junction bases left unmatched: 15. Germline V gene data show CDR1 as SGHDN and CDR2 as FVKESK. The CDR3 consists of 19 residues. DNA for the CDR3: TGTGCCAGCAGCCAAGACTGGCTTGGGACAGGGGGCGCTCGTTTTGAGCAGTTCTTC. Translating it yields CASSQDWLGTGGARFEQFF.

This clonotype was seen many times. The rearrangement joins TRBV7-8 to TRBJ2-3; TRBD1 is a possible D gene (5 bases). Germline V gives CDR1 SGHVS, CDR2 FQNEAQ. The germline V and J ends were trimmed by 0 bases and 2 bases, with 18 bases remaining between them. CDR3 length: 18 residues. CDR3 nucleotide sequence: TGTGCCAGCAGCTTAGCGGATAGGGCAGGGCTGGTCACAGATACGCAGTATTTT. Residues: CASSLADRAGLVTDTQYF.

This clonotype was recorded many times. The chain is built from TRBV15 and TRBJ1-6, with 7 bases identical to TRBD1. The CDR3 is made up of 15 amino acids. Germline values: CDR1 LNHNV, CDR2 YYDKDF (reference sequence). The ends lost 0 bases at V and 5 bases at J; junction bases unmatched: 1. DNA of the CDR3: TGTGCCACCAGCAGAGACGGACAGGATAATTCACCCCTCCACTTT. Translating it yields CATSRDGQDNSPLHF.

The chain has TRBV18 and TRBJ1-5; tentative D call: TRBD1 (5 bases). Germline V gives CDR1 KGHSH, CDR2 LQKENI. V was cut by 2 bases and J by 2 bases, with 7 bases left in between. The length of the CDR3 is 14 residues. The CDR3 nucleotides read TGTGCCAGCTCACCAGACAGACGCAATCAGCCCCAGCATTTT. It translates to CASSPDRRNQPQHF.

This clonotype showed up many times. One end of the junction does not line up with germline, which may come from a read error. The CDR3 sequence: CASSFAQGVLFNYGYAF. CDR3 DNA sequence: TGTGCCAGCAGTTTTGCCCAGGGGGTCCTTTTTAACTATGGCTACGCCTTC. The chain carries TRBV28 and TRBJ1-2; 7 bases fit TRBD1. Germline CDR1 MDHEN, CDR2 SYDVKM. The CDR3 length is 17 residues.

This clonotype was detected many times. The chain recombines TRBV20-1 with TRBJ1-1; tentative D call: TRBD1 (5 bases). CDR1 is DFQATT, CDR2 SNEGSKA, per germline (reference sequence). Deletions cut 0 bases from V and 1 base from J, with 12 bases between. The CDR3 is 15 residues long. Here the CDR3 DNA reads TGCAGTGCTAGAGATGGGCGACAGTGGAACACTGAAGCTTTCTTT. Its translation: CSARDGRQWNTEAFF.

This clonotype was counted ten times or more. The chain joins TRBV6-1 to TRBJ1-2; 7 bases are shared with TRBD1. The CDR3 covers 13 residues. Germline values: CDR1 MNHNS, CDR2 SASEGT. V gave up 5 bases and J gave up 3 bases; unmatched junction bases: 3. The CDR3 DNA reads TGTGCCAGCAGTACTACAGGGGACTATGGCTACACCTTC. Translating it yields CASSTTGDYGYTF.

The J gene is TRBJ2-7, the V gene TRBV18; 7 bases are a match to TRBD1. The CDR3 totals 16 residues. CDR1 and CDR2 from the germline V gene are KGHSH and LQKENI. J was trimmed by 5 bases and V by 3 bases; bases with no gene match: 13. Here the CDR3 DNA reads TGTGCCAGCTCACCCGAAGGGGACAGACTTCCCGACGAGCAGTACTTC. It specifies CASSPEGDRLPDEQYF.

This clonotype was picked up many times. The J gene is TRBJ1-6, the V gene TRBV6-1; the match to TRBD1 covers 7 bases. The V and J ends lost 6 bases and 7 bases, in that order; junction bases with no gene match: 9. The CDR3 is made up of 15 amino acids. Germline CDR1 is MNHNS and CDR2 is SASEGT. CDR3 residues: CASSHDRVGNSPLHF. The DNA for the CDR3 is TGTGCCAGCAGCCACGACAGGGTGGGGAATTCACCCCTCCACTTT.

At least ten counts were recorded for this clonotype. The chain joins TRBV7-3 to TRBJ2-1, with 11 bases aligning to TRBD2. The CDR3 is 21 amino acids. With 1 base clipped from V and 0 bases from J, the junction kept 14 bases outside the gene matches. Germline values: CDR1 SGHTA, CDR2 FQGTGA. As DNA, the CDR3 is TGTGCCAGCAGCTTAAATTCCCCGCTAGCGGGGGGACTAAGCTCCTACAATGAGCAGTTCTTC. It is translated as CASSLNSPLAGGLSSYNEQFF.

This clonotype came up many times. The V call is TRBV7-9, the J call TRBJ2-7; TRBD1 matches at 8 bases. With 5 bases clipped from V and 3 bases from J, the junction kept 9 bases outside the gene matches. CDR3 length: 15 amino acids. Germline CDR1 reads SEHNR; CDR2 reads FQNEAQ (reference sequence). The CDR3 region has the DNA TGTGCCAGCAGCCGCCACACAGGGGGGTTCTACGAGCAGTACTTC. Translated: CASSRHTGGFYEQYF.

In this sample, this clonotype turned up many times. CDR3 nucleotide sequence: TGTGCCAGCAGTACTAACACAGGGCAAGAGACCCAGTACTTC. It specifies CASSTNTGQETQYF. The chain is built from TRBV6-1 and TRBJ2-5; TRBD1 is a possible D gene (6 bases). Trimming removed 5 bases at V and 2 bases at J, with 12 bases between. Germline V gene lookup returns CDR1 MNHNS and CDR2 SASEGT. CDR3 length: 14 residues.

This clonotype was seen ten or more times. The CDR3 region is CASSWKQGRGEDTEAFF. In nucleotides, the CDR3 is TGCGCCAGCAGCTGGAAACAGGGGAGGGGAGAGGACACTGAAGCTTTCTTT. The chain has TRBV5-1 and TRBJ1-1, with 7 nucleotides matching TRBD1. Germline V lookup: CDR1 SGHRS, CDR2 YFSETQ. The CDR3 is 17 residues long. Trimming took 3 bases from V and 3 from J; bases not matched to a gene: 14. The full variable domain, with the rest looked up from reference TRBV5-1 and TRBJ1-1, is KAGVTQTPRYLIKTRGQQVTLSCSPISGHRSVSWYQQTPGQGLQFLFEYFSETQRNKGNFPGRFSGRQFSNSRSEMNVSTLELGDSALYLCASSWKQGRGEDTEAFFGQGTRLTVV.

This clonotype was recorded a few times. V gene TRBV5-1 combines with J gene TRBJ2-2, with 9 bases identical to TRBD2. Germline V gene sequence: CDR1 SGHRS, CDR2 YFSETQ. Trimming cost V 1 base and J 4 bases; bases outside gene matches: 2. CDR3 length equals 15 residues. The CDR3 coding sequence is TGCGCCAGCAGCTTGAAACTAGCGGGCACCGGGGAGCTGTTTTTT. Protein: CASSLKLAGTGELFF.

In this sample, this clonotype turned up many times. At one of its ends the junction is not consistent with the germline gene, which may arise from a read error. The CDR3 DNA follows: TGTACTAGTGGTTTGGGGAGGTCTATGCGGTACGAGCAGTACTTC. Protein product: CTSGLGRSMRYEQYF. V is TRBV12-5 and J is TRBJ2-7; maybe TRBD2 (6 bases). The germline gives CDR1 LGHNT, CDR2 FRNRAP. The CDR3 runs 15 residues.

This clonotype appeared many times. The chain is built from TRBV20-1 and TRBJ2-7; 9 bases line up with TRBD2. In germline, CDR1 is DFQATT, CDR2 SNEGSKA (reference sequence). V trimming: 4 bases; J trimming: 7 bases; junction bases outside the gene matches: 14. CDR3 length equals 15 residues. CDR3 DNA sequence: TGCAGTGCTACCTGGGGGGCGGGAGGGCCTGGAGAGCAGTACTTC. It encodes CSATWGAGGPGEQYF.

This clonotype has a count of ten or more. This chain uses TRBV30 with TRBJ2-3; D gene uncertain. Germline CDR1 GTSNPN, CDR2 SVGIG (reference sequence). The CDR3 totals 15 residues. The V gene lost 5 bases and the J gene lost 4 bases, with 19 bases spanning the gap. For the CDR3, the DNA is TGTGCCTGGGGAAAGCCCTCTGGGTCCGCAGATACGCAGTATTTT. Amino acids: CAWGKPSGSADTQYF.

This clonotype was detected many times. The chain has TRBV13 and TRBJ1-2; tentative D call: TRBD1 (6 bases). Trimming stripped 0 bases from V and 4 bases from J, with 21 bases between. The germline V gene has CDR1 PRHDT and CDR2 FYEKMQ (reference sequence). This CDR3 spans 18 amino acids. CDR3 protein: CASSLGRTARGPRYGYTF. CDR3 coding DNA: TGTGCCAGCAGCTTAGGGCGGACAGCAAGAGGCCCGCGCTATGGCTACACCTTC.

In its sample, this clonotype was seen many times. The gene calls are TRBV7-9 and TRBJ2-7; perhaps D is TRBD1 or TRBD2 (6 bases each). The CDR3 has 18 amino acids. Deletions cut 0 bases from V and 0 bases from J, with 18 bases between. Germline V gene sequence: CDR1 SEHNR, CDR2 FQNEAQ (reference sequence). The CDR3: CASSLAGVGGFYSYEQYF. The CDR3 nucleotides are TGTGCCAGCAGCTTAGCGGGTGTAGGGGGGTTCTACTCCTACGAGCAGTACTTC.

This clonotype was seen at least ten times. This sequence joins TRBV5-1 and TRBJ1-2, with D tentatively TRBD1 (5 bases). V was trimmed by 3 bases and J by 4 bases, leaving 10 bases between them. CDR3 length equals 13 residues. In germline, CDR1 is SGHRS, CDR2 YFSETQ. CDR3 nucleotides: TGCGCCAGCAGCTCACAGGAGTCCTATGGCTACACCTTC. The encoded protein is CASSSQESYGYTF.

This clonotype has ten or more counts. The CDR3 coding sequence is TGTGCCAGCAGCCGAGACAGCGGGAGCGGCGAGACCCAGTACTTC. This translates into CASSRDSGSGETQYF. The V call is TRBV12-3 or TRBV12-4, the J call TRBJ2-5; 8 nucleotides line up with TRBD2. After removal of 6 bases from V and 5 bases from J, the junction contained 11 bases not matched to a gene. The CDR3 length is 15 residues.

This clonotype came up many times. This chain connects TRBV10-2 to TRBJ2-1; D may be TRBD1 (6 bases). The germline CDR1 and CDR2 sequences are WSHSY and SAAADI. Trimming left V 9 bases short and J 3 bases short, with 9 bases between. The CDR3 runs to 12 residues. The CDR3 loop is CARHRVYNEQFF. As DNA, the CDR3 is TGCGCCAGGCACAGGGTCTACAATGAGCAGTTCTTC.

The chain joins TRBV30 to TRBJ2-7, with D unclear. V lost 4 bases and J 0 bases, leaving 7 bases between the germline ends. This CDR3 contains 12 residues. Germline V lookup: CDR1 GTSNPN, CDR2 SVGIG (reference sequence). CDR3 sequence reads: CAWTVSSYEQYF. DNA for the CDR3: TGTGCCTGGACCGTTAGCTCCTACGAGCAGTACTTC.

This sequence joins TRBV7-2 and TRBJ2-7, with a tentative D call TRBD1 (5 bases). Per the germline V gene, CDR1 is SGHTA and CDR2 is FQGNSA. The V and J ends lost 5 bases and 3 bases respectively, with 14 bases between them. This CDR3 is 14 amino acids long. CDR3 nucleotides: TGTGCCAGCAGCCAGGCCGGCAGGGACTACGAGCAGTACTTC. Residues: CASSQAGRDYEQYF.

The chain combines TRBV20-1 with TRBJ2-3; D not resolved. There are 14 residues in the CDR3. V was clipped by 7 bases and J by 6 bases, with 20 bases between them. In germline, CDR1 is DFQATT, CDR2 SNEGSKA (reference sequence). The CDR3 loop reads CSVPEPLTGDTQYF. CDR3 nucleotides: TGCAGTGTTCCCGAACCCCTCACCGGCGATACGCAGTATTTT.